This T cell receptor beta chain stems from a study of blood T cell repertoires in COVID-19. In the study overall: Sites in the United States, Italy and Spain provided acute and convalescent COVID-19 samples. The cDNA or gDNA used as material had been derived from T cells, B-cell-depleted T cells, or PBMCs.

Germline V gives CDR1 MNHEY, CDR2 SVGEGT. The ends were cut back, 0 bases at V and 1 base at J, with 13 bases in the middle. The CDR3 has 18 residues. Methods used by the authors: Amplified reference gene primers provided the basis for estimating nucleated cell counts. TCRdb's table, derived via immunoSEQ multiplex PCR, lists solely in-frame clones and lacks some. V and J calls and clone size are those listed in that table; D and trimming were worked out from the DNA. In the table there are 160,000 or so clones, about nine tenths of which are singletons. Sequencing was done on a sample of peripheral blood. This sequence originates from a woman aged 45-59 years with acute or convalescent COVID-19. V usage is TRBV6-2 or TRBV6-3 and J usage is TRBJ2-6, with D perhaps TRBD1 (5 bases). The CDR3 DNA sequence: TGTGCCAGCAGTTACTCGAGGACACCTAGTTCTGGGGCCAACGTCCTGACTTTC. Translation: CASSYSRTPSSGANVLTF.